The entry below describes one T cell receptor (beta chain). What it binds is unknown. From germline, CDR1 is MNHEY and CDR2 SMNVEV (reference sequence). The CDR3 contains 15 residues. V was shortened by 1 base and J by 3 bases, with 12 bases between the two germline ends. The data stem from a study of T cells in Graves' hyperthyroidism and ophthalmopathy. On the study more broadly: Peripheral blood specimens were obtained at initial diagnosis, prior to any treatment.

Amplified regions were TCR beta CDR3 sequences from RNA transcripts. When the TCR CDR3 underwent first-round RT-PCR, the HTBI primer set was used. TCRdb analysed the multiplex PCR reads with MiXCR anew, one entry per CDR3 protein. The data contain under 400,000 distinct CDR3 sequences, 18% of them singletons. Broader study findings: With a median lead of roughly 6.8 months before onset, the model predicted ophthalmopathy.

The clonotype comes from a woman aged 40-49 years with Graves' ophthalmopathy. The gene calls are TRBV27 and TRBJ2-5, with D perhaps TRBD1 (6 bases). The source material was blood. CDR3 region: CASSLFWQGKETQYF. The CDR3 coding sequence is TGTGCCAGCAGTTTATTTTGGCAGGGGAAAGAGACCCAGTACTTC.